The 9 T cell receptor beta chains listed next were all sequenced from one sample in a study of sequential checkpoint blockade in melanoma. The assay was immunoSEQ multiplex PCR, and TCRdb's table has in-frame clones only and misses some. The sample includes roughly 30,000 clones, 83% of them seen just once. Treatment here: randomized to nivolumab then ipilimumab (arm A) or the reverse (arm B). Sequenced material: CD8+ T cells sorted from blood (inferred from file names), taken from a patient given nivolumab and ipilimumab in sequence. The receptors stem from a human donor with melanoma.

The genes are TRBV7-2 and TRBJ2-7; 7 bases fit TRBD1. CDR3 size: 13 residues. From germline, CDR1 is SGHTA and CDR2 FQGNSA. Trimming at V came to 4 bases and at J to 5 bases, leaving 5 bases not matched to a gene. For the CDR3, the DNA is TGTGCCAGCAGCTCCAACAGGGGCCACGAGCAGTACTTC. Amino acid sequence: CASSSNRGHEQYF.

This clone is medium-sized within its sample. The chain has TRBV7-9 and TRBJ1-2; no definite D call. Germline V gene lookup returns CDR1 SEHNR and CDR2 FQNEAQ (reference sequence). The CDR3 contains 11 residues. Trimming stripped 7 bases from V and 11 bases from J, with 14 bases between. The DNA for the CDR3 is TGTGCCAGCAAACGCAGGCTGGAATACACCTTC. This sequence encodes CASKRRLEYTF. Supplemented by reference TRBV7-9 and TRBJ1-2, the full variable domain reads DTGVSQNPRHKITKRGQNVTFRCDPISEHNRLYWYRQTLGQGPEFLTYFQNEAQLEKSRLLSDRFSAERPKGSFSTLEIQRTEQGDSAMYLCASKRRLEYTFGSGTRLTVV.

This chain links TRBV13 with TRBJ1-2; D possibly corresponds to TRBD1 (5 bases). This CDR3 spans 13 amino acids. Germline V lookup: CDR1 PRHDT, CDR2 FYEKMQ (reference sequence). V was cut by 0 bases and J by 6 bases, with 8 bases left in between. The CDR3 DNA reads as TGTGCCAGCAGCTTAGGGGGAGGGGATGGCTACACCTTC. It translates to CASSLGGGDGYTF.

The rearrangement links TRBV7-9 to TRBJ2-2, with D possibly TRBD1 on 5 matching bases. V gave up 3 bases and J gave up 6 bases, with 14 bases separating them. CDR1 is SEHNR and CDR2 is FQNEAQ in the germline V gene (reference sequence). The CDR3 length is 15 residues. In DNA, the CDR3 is TGTGCCAGCAGCTTTCTTATAGGGGTTGCCGGGGAGCTGTTTTTT. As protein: CASSFLIGVAGELFF.

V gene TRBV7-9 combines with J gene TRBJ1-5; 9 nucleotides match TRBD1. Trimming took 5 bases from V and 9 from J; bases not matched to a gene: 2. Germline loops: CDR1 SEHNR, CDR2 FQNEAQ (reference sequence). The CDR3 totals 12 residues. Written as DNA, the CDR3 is TGTGCCAGCAGCCCGACAGGGGGGCCCCAGCATTTT. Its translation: CASSPTGGPQHF.

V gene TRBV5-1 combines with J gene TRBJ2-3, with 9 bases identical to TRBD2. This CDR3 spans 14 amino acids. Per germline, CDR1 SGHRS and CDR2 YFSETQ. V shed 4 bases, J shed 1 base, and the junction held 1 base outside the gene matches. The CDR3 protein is CASSRGGGTDTQYF. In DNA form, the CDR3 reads TGCGCCAGCAGCCGCGGGGGGGGCACAGATACGCAGTATTTT.

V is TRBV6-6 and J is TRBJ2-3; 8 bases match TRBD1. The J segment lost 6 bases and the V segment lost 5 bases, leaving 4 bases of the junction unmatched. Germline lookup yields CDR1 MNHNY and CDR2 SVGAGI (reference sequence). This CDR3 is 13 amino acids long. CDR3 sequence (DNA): TGTGCCAGCAGTAGGACAGGGTCTGATACGCAGTATTTT. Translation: CASSRTGSDTQYF.

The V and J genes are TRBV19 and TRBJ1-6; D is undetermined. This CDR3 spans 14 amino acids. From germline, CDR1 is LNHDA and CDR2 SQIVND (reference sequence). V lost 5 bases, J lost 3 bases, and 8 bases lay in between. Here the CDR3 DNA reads TGTGCCAGTAGTTGGGCAGACTATAATTCACCCCTCCACTTT. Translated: CASSWADYNSPLHF.

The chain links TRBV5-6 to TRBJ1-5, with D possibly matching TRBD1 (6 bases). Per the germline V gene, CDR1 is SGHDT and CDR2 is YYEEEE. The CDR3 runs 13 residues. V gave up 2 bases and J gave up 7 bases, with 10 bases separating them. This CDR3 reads CASSLQGWQPQHF. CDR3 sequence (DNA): TGTGCCAGCAGCTTACAGGGTTGGCAGCCCCAGCATTTT.